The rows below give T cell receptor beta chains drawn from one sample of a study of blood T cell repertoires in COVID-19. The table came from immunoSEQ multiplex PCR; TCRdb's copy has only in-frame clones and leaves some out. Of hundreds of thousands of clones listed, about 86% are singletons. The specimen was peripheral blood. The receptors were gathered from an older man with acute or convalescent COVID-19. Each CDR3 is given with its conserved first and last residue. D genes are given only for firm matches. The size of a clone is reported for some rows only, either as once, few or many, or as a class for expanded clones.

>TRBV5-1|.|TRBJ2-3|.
CASSPGVATSTDTQYF
TGCGCCAGCAGCCCCGGGGTAGCGACTAGCACAGATACGCAGTATTTT
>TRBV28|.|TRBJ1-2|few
CASSLPSTGRGNGYTF
TGTGCCAGCAGTTTACCCTCCACAGGCCGGGGGAATGGCTACACCTTC
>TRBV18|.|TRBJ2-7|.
CASSPSLGRAIYEQYF
TGTGCCAGCTCACCGAGTTTGGGCAGGGCAATCTACGAGCAGTACTTC
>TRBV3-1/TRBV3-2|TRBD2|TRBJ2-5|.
CASSRGLAGEQETQYF
TGTGCCAGCAGCCGAGGACTAGCGGGTGAACAAGAGACCCAGTACTTC
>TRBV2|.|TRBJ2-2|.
CASRDNWNTGELFF
TGTGCCAGCAGGGACAATTGGAACACCGGGGAGCTGTTTTTT
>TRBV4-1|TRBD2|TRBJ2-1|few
CASSPTPGLANNEQFF
TGCGCCAGCAGCCCGACGCCGGGACTAGCGAACAATGAGCAGTTCTTC
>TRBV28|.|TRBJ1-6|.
CASSSAQGGSYNSPLHF
TGTGCCAGCAGTTCCGCACAGGGAGGGTCCTATAATTCACCCCTCCACTTT
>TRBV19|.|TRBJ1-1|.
CASSIVWGAEAFF
TGTGCCAGTAGTATAGTTTGGGGGGCTGAAGCTTTCTTT
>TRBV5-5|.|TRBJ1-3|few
CASSLNPGSSGNTIYF
TGTGCCAGCAGCTTGAATCCAGGAAGCTCTGGAAACACCATATATTTT
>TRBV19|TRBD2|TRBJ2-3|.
CASIGGSKPTDTQYF
TGTGCCAGTATCGGGGGGTCAAAACCAACAGATACGCAGTATTTT
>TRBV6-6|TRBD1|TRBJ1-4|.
CASSLIRSRDRAANEKLFF
TGTGCCAGCAGTCTTATTAGGTCCCGGGACAGGGCGGCTAATGAAAAACTGTTTTTT
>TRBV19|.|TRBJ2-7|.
CASSIPGASYEQYF
TGTGCCAGTAGTATCCCAGGGGCCTCCTACGAGCAGTACTTC
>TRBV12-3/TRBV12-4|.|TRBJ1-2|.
CASAGIGIGYTF
TGTGCCAGCGCGGGGATAGGGATCGGCTACACCTTC
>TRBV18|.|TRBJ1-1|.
CASSQGRDTEAFF
TGTGCCAGCTCCCAGGGGAGGGACACTGAAGCTTTCTTT
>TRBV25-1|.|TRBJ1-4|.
CASRAGGEEKLFF
TGTGCCAGCAGGGCGGGAGGGGAAGAAAAACTGTTTTTT
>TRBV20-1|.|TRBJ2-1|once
CSASPTEGYNEQFF
TGCAGTGCTAGTCCCACCGAGGGCTACAATGAGCAGTTCTTC
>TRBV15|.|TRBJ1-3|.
CATSRDPSYSGNTIYF
TGTGCCACCAGCAGAGATCCGTCTTACTCTGGAAACACCATATATTTT
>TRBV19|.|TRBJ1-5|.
CASSNPPIDQPQHF
TGTGCCAGTAGTAATCCCCCAATTGATCAGCCCCAGCATTTT
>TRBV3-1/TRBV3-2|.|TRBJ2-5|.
CASSQVVGAGTQYF
TGTGCCAGCAGCCAAGTGGTGGGGGCTGGGACCCAGTACTTC
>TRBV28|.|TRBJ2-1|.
CASTMGGPYNEQFF
TGTGCCAGCACCATGGGAGGTCCTTACAATGAGCAGTTCTTC
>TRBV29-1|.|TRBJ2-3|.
CSVEYSEDTQYF
TGCAGCGTTGAATATAGTGAAGATACGCAGTATTTT
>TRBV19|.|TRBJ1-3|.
CASSITGLYSGNTIYF
TGTGCCAGTAGTATAACGGGACTTTACTCTGGAAACACCATATATTTT
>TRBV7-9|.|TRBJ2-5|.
CASSPGRGETQYF
TGTGCCAGCAGCCCAGGGCGTGGAGAGACCCAGTACTTC
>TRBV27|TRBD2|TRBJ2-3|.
CASSLRLAGPRFTQYF
TGTGCCAGCAGTTTACGGCTAGCGGGGCCCAGATTTACGCAGTATTTT
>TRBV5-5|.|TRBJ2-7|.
CASSYKTGQLSYEQYF
TGTGCCAGCAGTTACAAGACAGGACAATTATCCTACGAGCAGTACTTC
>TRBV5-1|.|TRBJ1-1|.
CASSLRIGGNTEAFF
TGCGCCAGCAGCCTCCGTATAGGCGGAAACACTGAAGCTTTCTTT
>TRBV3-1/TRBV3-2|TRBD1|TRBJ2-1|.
CASSQLRQGRRFF
TGTGCCAGCAGCCAACTTAGACAGGGACGAAGGTTCTTC
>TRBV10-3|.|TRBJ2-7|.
CAISGAGQRYEQYF
TGTGCCATCAGTGGGGCAGGACAGAGATACGAGCAGTACTTC
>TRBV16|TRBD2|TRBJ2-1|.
CASRFSGRSSYNEQFF
TGTGCCAGCAGATTTAGCGGGCGGAGCTCCTACAATGAGCAGTTCTTC
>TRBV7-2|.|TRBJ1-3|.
CASSPGVSGNTIYF
TGTGCCAGCAGCCCAGGGGTCTCTGGAAACACCATATATTTT
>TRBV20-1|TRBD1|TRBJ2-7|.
CSAKTGGEQYF
TGCAGTGCTAAAACAGGGGGCGAGCAGTACTTC
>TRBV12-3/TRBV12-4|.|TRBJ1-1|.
CATRTAGHTEAFF
TGTGCCACCAGGACAGCCGGGCACACTGAAGCTTTCTTT
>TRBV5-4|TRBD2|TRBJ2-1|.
CASSSSGGAYNEQFF
TGTGCCAGCAGTTCGAGCGGGGGGGCCTACAATGAGCAGTTCTTC
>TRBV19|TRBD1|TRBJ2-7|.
CASSYGQGIGRGEQYF
TGTGCCAGTAGTTACGGACAGGGCATAGGTCGGGGAGAGCAGTACTTC
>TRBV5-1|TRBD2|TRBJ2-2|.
CASSLSSLAGGSTGELFF
TGCGCCAGCAGCTTGTCTTCTCTGGCGGGGGGCAGCACCGGGGAGCTGTTTTTT
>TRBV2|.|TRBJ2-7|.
CASKMGGASYEQYF
TGTGCCAGCAAGATGGGGGGGGCCTCCTACGAGCAGTACTTC
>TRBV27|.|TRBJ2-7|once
CASSPPGLPYEQYF
TGTGCCAGCAGTCCCCCGGGACTGCCCTACGAGCAGTACTTC
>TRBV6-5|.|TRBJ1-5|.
CASRDTSGNQPQHF
TGTGCCAGCAGGGACACCAGCGGCAATCAGCCCCAGCATTTT
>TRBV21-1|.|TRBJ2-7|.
CASSKYGGAAYEQYF
TGTGCCAGCAGCAAATATGGGGGGGCGGCCTACGAGCAGTACTTC
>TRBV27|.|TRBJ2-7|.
CASSPAGQSYEQYF
TGTGCCAGCAGTCCCGCGGGACAGAGCTACGAGCAGTACTTC
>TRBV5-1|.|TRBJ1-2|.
CASSLVKGQANYGYTF
TGCGCCAGCAGCTTGGTTAAGGGACAAGCTAACTATGGCTACACCTTC
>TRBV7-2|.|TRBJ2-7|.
CASSLDATETYEQYF
TGTGCCAGCAGCTTAGATGCGACGGAGACCTACGAGCAGTACTTC
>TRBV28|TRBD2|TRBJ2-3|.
CASSLWTLAGETDTQYF
TGTGCCAGCAGTTTATGGACTCTAGCGGGAGAGACAGATACGCAGTATTTT
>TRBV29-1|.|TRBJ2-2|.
CSVPSGGLPTGELFF
TGCAGCGTACCCAGTGGGGGACTTCCCACCGGGGAGCTGTTTTTT
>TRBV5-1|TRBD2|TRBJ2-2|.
CASSRTPLAGVLSGELFF
TGCGCCAGCAGCCGGACCCCATTAGCGGGAGTTCTCTCCGGGGAGCTGTTTTTT
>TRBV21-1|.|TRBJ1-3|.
CASSKGAMDGSGNTIYF
TGTGCCAGCAGCAAAGGAGCGATGGATGGGTCTGGAAACACCATATATTTT
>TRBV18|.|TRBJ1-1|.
CASSPVRTTNTEAFF
TGTGCCAGCTCACCAGTGAGGACTACGAACACTGAAGCTTTCTTT
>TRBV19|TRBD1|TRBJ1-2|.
CASSTTGGLDYGYTF
TGTGCCAGTAGTACGACAGGGGGCCTCGACTATGGCTACACCTTC
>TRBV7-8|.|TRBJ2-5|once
CASSLIGNLETQYF
TGTGCCAGCAGCTTAATCGGGAATTTGGAGACCCAGTACTTC
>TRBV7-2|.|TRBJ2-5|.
CASSLASREMAQYF
TGTGCCAGCAGCTTAGCCTCTAGGGAGATGGCCCAGTACTTC
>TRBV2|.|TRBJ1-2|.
CASSLSPGTGYTF
TGTGCCAGCAGCCTTAGTCCCGGGACAGGCTACACCTTC
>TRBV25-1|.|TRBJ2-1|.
CASSVAGPVNEQFF
TGTGCCAGCAGTGTGGCGGGACCCGTCAATGAGCAGTTCTTC